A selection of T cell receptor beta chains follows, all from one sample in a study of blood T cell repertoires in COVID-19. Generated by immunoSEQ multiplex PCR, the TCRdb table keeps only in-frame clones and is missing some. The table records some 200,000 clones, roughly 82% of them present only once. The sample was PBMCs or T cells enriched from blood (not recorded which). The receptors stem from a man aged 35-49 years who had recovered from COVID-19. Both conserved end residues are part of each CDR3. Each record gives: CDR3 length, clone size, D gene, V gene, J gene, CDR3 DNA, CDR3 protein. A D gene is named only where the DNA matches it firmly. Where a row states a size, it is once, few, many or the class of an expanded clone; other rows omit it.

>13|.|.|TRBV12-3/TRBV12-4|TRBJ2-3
TGTGCCAGCATTCGAGCCGGCGGAGATACGCAGTATTTT
CASIRAGGDTQYF
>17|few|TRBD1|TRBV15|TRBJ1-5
TGTGCCACCAGCAGAGACAGCCTGGGCAGGGGGAATCAGCCCCAGCATTTT
CATSRDSLGRGNQPQHF
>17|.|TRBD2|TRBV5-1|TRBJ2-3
TGCGCCAGCAGCTTGGGAGTTCTGACTAGCGGGGCAGATACGCAGTATTTT
CASSLGVLTSGADTQYF
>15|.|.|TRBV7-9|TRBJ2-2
TGTGCCAGCAGCTTACAGGGTACTGACACCGGGGAGCTGTTTTTT
CASSLQGTDTGELFF
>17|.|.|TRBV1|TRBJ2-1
TGCACCAGCAGCCAACATTTTCTCGTTTGGGGGGTTTCTGAGCAGTTCTTC
CTSSQHFLVWGVSEQFF
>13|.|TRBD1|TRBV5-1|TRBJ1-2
TGCGCCAGCAGCTTGCAGGGGGCCGAGGGCTACACCTTC
CASSLQGAEGYTF
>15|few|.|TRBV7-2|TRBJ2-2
TGTGCCAGCAGCTTATTTTCGCAGGGCACCGGGGAGCTGTTTTTT
CASSLFSQGTGELFF
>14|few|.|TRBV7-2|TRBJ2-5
TGTGCCAGCAGCTTAGGGGAGTTATTGGGGACCCAGTACTTC
CASSLGELLGTQYF
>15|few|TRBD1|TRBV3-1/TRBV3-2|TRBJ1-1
TGTGCCAGCAGCCGGGAACAGGGGTGGGGCACTGAAGCTTTCTTT
CASSREQGWGTEAFF
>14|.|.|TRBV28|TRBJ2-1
TGTGCCAGCAGTGAGTCAGGTTCCTACAATGAGCAGTTCTTC
CASSESGSYNEQFF
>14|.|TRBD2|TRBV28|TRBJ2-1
TGTGCCAGCGTGGAGTGGCGGGAGTATAATGAGCAGTTCTTC
CASVEWREYNEQFF
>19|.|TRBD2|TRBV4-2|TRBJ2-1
TGTGCCAGCAGCCGATGGACTAGCGGGAGTGGGGCCTCCTACAATGAGCAGTTCTTC
CASSRWTSGSGASYNEQFF
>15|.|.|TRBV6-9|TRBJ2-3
TGTGCCCGCCAAAGAGGGGGTTGGAGCACAGATACGCAGTATTTT
CARQRGGWSTDTQYF
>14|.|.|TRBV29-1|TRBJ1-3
TGCAGCGTTGAACCTGGGGGCGCTGGAAACACCATATATTTT
CSVEPGGAGNTIYF
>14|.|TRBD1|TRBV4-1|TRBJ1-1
TGCGCCAGCAGCCAACACCTCCGGGACAGGGTGGCTTTCTTT
CASSQHLRDRVAFF